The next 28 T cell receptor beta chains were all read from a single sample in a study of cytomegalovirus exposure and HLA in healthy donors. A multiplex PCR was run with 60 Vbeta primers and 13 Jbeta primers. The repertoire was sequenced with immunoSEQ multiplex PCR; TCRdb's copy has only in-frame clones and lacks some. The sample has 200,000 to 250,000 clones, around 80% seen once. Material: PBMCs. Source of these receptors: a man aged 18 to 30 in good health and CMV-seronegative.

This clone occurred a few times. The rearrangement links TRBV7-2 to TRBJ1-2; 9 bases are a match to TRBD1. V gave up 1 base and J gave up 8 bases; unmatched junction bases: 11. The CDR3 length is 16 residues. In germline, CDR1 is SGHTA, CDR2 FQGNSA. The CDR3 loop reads CASSLESGQGGVGYTF. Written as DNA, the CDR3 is TGTGCCAGCAGCTTAGAGTCGGGACAGGGTGGGGTGGGCTACACCTTC. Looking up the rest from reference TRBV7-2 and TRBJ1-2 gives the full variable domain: GAGVSQSPSNKVTEKGKDVELRCDPISGHTALYWYRQSLGQGLEFLIYFQGNSAPDKSGLPSDRFSAERTGGSVSTLTIQRTQQEDSAVYLCASSLESGQGGVGYTFGSGTRLTVV.

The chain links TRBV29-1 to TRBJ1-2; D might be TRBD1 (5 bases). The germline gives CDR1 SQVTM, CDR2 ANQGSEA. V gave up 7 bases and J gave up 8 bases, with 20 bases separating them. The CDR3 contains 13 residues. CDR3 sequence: CSAIGGSQVGYTF. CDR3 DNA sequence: TGCAGCGCCATCGGGGGGTCCCAGGTGGGCTACACCTTC.

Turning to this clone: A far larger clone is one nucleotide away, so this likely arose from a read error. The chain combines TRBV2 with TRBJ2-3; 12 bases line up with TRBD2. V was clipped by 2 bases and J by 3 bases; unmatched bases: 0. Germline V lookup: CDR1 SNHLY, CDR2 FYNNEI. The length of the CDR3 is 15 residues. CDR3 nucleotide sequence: TGTGCCAGCAGTGAACTAGCGGGAGGGACAGATACGCAGTATTTT. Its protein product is CASSELAGGTDTQYF.

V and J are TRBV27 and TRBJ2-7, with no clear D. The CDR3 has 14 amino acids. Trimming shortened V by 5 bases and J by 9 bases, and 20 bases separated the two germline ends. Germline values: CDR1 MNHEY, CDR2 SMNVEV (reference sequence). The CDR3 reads CASSPLTTSTAQYF. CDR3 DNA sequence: TGTGCCAGCAGTCCTCTCACTACTTCGACGGCGCAGTACTTC.

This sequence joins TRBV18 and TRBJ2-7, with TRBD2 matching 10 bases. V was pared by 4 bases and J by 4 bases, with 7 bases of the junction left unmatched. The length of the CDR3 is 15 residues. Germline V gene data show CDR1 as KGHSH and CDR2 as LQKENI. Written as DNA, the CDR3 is TGTGCCAGCTCACTCCTAGCGGGAGAGACTTACGAGCAGTACTTC. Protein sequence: CASSLLAGETYEQYF.

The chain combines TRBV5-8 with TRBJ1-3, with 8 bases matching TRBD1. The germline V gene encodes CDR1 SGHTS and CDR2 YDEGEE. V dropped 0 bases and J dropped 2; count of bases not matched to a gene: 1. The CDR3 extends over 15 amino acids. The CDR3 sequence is CASSLAGGPGNTIYF. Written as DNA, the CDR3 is TGTGCCAGCAGCTTGGCAGGGGGCCCTGGAAACACCATATATTTT. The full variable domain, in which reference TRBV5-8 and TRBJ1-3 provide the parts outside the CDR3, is EAGVTQSPTHLIKTRGQQATLRCSPISGHTSVYWYQQALGLGLQFLLWYDEGEERNRGNFPPRFSGRQFPNYSSELNVNALELEDSALYLCASSLAGGPGNTIYFGEGSWLTVV.

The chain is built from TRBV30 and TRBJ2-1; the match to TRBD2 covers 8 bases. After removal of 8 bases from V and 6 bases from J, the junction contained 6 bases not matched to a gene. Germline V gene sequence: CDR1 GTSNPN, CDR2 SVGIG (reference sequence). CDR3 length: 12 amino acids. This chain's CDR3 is CAGAGVFNEQFF. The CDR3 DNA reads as TGTGCCGGAGCGGGAGTCTTCAATGAGCAGTTCTTC.

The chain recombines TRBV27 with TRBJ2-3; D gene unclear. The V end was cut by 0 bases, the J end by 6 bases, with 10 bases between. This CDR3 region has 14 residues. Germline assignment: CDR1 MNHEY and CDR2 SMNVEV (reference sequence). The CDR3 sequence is CASSLSASSDTQYF. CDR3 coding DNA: TGTGCCAGCAGTTTATCGGCCAGTTCGGATACGCAGTATTTT.

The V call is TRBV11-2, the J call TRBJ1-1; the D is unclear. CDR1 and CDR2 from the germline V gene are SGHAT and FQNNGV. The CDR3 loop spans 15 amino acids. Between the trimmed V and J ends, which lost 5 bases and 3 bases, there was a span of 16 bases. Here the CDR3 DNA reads TGTGCCAGCAGCACCGCGGAACGGGAGCACACTGAAGCTTTCTTT. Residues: CASSTAEREHTEAFF.

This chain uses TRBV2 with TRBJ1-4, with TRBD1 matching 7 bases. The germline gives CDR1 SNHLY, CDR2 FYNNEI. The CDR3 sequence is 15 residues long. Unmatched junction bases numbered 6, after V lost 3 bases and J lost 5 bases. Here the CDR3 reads CASSDRGQRNEKLFF. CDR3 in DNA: TGTGCCAGCAGTGATCGGGGACAGAGAAATGAAAAACTGTTTTTT.

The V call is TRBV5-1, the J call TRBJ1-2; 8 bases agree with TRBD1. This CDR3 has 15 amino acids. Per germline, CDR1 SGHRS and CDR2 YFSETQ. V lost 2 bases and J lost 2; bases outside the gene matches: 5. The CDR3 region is CASSFQGATNYGYTF. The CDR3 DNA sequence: TGCGCCAGCAGCTTTCAGGGGGCAACGAACTATGGCTACACCTTC.

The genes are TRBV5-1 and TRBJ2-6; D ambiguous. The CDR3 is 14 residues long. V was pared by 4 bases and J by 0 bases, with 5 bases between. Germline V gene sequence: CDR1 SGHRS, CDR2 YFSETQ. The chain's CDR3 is CASSPSSGANVLTF. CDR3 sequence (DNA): TGCGCCAGCAGCCCTAGCTCTGGGGCCAACGTCCTGACTTTC.

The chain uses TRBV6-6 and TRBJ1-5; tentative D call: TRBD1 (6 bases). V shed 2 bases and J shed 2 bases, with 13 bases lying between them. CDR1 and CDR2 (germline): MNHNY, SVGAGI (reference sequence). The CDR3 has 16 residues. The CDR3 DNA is TGTGCCAGCAGTTACACCGGACAGCTTGGCAATCAGCCCCAGCATTTT. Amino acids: CASSYTGQLGNQPQHF.

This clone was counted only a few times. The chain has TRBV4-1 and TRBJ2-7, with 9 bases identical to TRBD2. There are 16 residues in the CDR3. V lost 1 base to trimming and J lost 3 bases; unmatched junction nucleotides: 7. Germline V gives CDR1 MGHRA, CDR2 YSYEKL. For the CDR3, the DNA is TGCGCCAGCAGCCAAGTTGGCGGGAGGGGCAACTACGAGCAGTACTTC. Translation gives CASSQVGGRGNYEQYF.

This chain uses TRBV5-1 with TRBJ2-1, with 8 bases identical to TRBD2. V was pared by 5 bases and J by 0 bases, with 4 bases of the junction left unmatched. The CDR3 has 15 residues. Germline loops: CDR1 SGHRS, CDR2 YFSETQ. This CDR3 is CASSPREGSYNEQFF. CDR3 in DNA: TGCGCCAGCAGTCCTCGGGAGGGCTCCTACAATGAGCAGTTCTTC.

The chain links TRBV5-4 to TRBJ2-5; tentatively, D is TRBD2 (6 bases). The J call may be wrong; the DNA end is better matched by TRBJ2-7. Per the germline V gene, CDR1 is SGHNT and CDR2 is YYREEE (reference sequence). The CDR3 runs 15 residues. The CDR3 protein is CASSLTAGSSYEQYF. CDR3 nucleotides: TGTGCCAGCAGCTTGACGGCGGGATCTTCCTACGAGCAGTACTTC.

The CDR3 nucleotides read TGTGCCAGCAGTTACCCCGGTCTGGGCTACACCTTC. Translating gives CASSYPGLGYTF. The gene calls are TRBV6-5 and TRBJ1-2; no reliable D call. Trimming stripped 2 bases from V and 8 bases from J, with 9 bases between. The CDR3 runs to 12 residues. CDR1 and CDR2 from the germline V gene are MNHEY and SVGAGI.

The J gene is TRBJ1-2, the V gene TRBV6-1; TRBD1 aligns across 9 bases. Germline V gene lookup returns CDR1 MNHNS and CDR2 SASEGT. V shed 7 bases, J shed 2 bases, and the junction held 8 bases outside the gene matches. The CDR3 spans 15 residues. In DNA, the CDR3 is TGTGCCAGCAAAGCAGGACAGGGGATAAACTATGGCTACACCTTC. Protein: CASKAGQGINYGYTF.

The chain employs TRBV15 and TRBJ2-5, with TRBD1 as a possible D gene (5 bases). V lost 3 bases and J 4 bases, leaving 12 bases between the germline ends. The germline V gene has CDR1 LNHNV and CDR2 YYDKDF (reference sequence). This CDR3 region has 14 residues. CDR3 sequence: CATSRAGKGETQYF. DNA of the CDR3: TGTGCCACCAGCAGGGCAGGGAAGGGAGAGACCCAGTACTTC.

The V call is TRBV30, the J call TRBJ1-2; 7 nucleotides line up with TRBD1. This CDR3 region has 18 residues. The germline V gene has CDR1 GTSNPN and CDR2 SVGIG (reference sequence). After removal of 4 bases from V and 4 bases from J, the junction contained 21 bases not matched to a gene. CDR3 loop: CAWTGGRGLFSLSYGYTF. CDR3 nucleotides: TGTGCCTGGACAGGGGGACGCGGCTTATTTAGTCTGAGCTATGGCTACACCTTC.

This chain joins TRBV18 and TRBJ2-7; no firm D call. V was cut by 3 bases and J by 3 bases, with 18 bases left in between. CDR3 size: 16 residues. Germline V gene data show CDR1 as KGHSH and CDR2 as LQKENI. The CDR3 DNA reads TGTGCCAGCTCACCCTCGATAGTAGGCGGCCACTACGAGCAGTACTTC. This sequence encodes CASSPSIVGGHYEQYF.

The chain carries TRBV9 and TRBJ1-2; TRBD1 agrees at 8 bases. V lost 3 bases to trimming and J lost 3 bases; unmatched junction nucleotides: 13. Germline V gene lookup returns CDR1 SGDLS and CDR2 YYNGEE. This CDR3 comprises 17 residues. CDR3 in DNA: TGTGCCAGCAGCGATCCCTCCGGGACAGGCAGTGACTATGGCTACACCTTC. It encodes CASSDPSGTGSDYGYTF.

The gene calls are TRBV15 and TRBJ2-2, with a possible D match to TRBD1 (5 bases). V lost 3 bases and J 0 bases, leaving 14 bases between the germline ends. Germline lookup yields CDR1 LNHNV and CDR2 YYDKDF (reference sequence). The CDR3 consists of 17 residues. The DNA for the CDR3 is TGTGCCACCAGCAGGGAAGTAGACAGTTCGAACACCGGGGAGCTGTTTTTT. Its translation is CATSREVDSSNTGELFF.

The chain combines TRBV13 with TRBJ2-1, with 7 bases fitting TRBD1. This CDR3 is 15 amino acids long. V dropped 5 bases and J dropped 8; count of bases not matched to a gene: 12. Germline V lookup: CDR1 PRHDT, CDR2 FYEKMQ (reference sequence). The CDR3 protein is CASSQDRAFMYEQFF. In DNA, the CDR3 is TGTGCCAGCAGCCAAGACAGGGCCTTTATGTATGAGCAGTTCTTC.

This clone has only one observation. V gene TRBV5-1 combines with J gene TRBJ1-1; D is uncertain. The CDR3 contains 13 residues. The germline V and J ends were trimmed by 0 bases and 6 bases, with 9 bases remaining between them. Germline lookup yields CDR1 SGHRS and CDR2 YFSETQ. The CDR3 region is CASSLGRVAEAFF. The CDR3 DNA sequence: TGCGCCAGCAGCTTGGGGCGGGTGGCTGAAGCTTTCTTT.

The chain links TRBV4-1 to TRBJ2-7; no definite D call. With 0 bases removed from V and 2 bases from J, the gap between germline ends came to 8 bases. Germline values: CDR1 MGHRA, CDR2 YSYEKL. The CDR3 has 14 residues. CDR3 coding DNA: TGCGCCAGCAGCCAAGAAGACACCACCTACGAGCAGTACTTC. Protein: CASSQEDTTYEQYF.

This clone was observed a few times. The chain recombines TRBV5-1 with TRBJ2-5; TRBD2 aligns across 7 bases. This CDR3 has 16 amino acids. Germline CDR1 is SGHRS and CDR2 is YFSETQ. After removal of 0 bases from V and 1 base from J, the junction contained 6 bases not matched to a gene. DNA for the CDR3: TGCGCCAGCAGCTTGGAGGCAAGCGGGACCCAAGAGACCCAGTACTTC. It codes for CASSLEASGTQETQYF.

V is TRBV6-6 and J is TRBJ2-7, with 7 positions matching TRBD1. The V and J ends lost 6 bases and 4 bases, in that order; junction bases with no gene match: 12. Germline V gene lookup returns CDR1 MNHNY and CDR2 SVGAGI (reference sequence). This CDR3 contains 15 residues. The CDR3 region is CASSPPRDSKYEQYF. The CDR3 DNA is TGTGCCAGCAGCCCGCCCCGGGACAGCAAATACGAGCAGTACTTC.